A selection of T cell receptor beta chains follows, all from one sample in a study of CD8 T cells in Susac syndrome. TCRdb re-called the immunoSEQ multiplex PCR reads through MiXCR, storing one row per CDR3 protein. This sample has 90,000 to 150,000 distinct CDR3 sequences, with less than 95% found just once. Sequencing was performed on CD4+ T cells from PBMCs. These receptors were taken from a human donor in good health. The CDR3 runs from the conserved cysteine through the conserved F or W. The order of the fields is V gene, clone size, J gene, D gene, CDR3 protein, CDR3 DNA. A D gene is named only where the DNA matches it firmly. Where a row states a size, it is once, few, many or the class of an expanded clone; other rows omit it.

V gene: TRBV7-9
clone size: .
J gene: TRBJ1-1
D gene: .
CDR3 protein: CASSLLMGGYTEAFF
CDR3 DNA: TGTGCCAGCAGCCTCCTCATGGGGGGTTACACTGAAGCTTTCTTT

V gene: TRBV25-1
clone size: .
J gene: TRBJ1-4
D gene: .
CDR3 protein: CASRSRTFSDEKLFF
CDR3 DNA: TGTGCCAGCAGGTCTCGGACATTTTCGGATGAAAAACTGTTTTTT

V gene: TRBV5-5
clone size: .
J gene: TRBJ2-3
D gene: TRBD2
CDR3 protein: CASRTGLAVDTQYF
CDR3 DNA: TGTGCCAGCAGAACGGGACTAGCGGTAGATACGCAGTATTTT

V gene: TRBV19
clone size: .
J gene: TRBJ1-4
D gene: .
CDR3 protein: CASSMGRGGEKLFF
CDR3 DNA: TGTGCCAGTAGTATGGGCAGGGGAGGCGAAAAACTGTTTTTT

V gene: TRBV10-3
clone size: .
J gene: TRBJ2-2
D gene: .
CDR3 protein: CAISESVGIGELFF
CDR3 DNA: TGTGCCATCAGTGAGTCGGTGGGGATCGGGGAGCTGTTTTTT

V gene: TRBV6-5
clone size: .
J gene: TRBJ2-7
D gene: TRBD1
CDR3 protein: CASSYLGQGNYEQYF
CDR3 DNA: TGTGCCAGCAGTTACCTGGGACAGGGGAACTACGAGCAGTACTTC

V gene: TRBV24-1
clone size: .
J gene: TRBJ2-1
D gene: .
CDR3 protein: CATSETTPDNEQFF
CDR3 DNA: TGTGCCACCAGTGAGACTACCCCGGACAATGAGCAGTTCTTC

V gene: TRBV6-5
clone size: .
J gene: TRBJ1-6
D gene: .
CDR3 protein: CASGTMGPQNSPLHF
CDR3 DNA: TGTGCCAGCGGTACAATGGGGCCTCAAAATTCACCCCTCCACTTT

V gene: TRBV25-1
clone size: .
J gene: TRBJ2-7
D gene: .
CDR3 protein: CASGDIFGEQYF
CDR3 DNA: TGTGCCAGCGGTGACATCTTTGGGGAGCAGTACTTC

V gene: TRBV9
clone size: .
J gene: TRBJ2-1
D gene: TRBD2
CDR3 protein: CASSALLAGGNNEQFF
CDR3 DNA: TGTGCCAGCAGCGCCCTTTTAGCGGGAGGGAACAATGAGCAGTTCTTC

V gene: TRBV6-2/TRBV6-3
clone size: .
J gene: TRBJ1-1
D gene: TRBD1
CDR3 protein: CASRDRDRALNTEAFF
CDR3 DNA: TGTGCCAGCAGAGACCGGGACAGAGCTTTGAACACTGAAGCTTTCTTT

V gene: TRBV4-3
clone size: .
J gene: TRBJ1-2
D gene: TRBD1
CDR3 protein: CASSQGPGQEAYGYTF
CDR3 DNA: TGCGCCAGCAGCCAGGGACCGGGACAGGAAGCCTATGGCTACACCTTC

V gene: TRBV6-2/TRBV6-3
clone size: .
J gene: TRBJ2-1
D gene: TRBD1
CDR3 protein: CASSPDRGYNEQFF
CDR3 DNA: TGTGCCAGCAGCCCGGACAGGGGATACAATGAGCAGTTCTTC

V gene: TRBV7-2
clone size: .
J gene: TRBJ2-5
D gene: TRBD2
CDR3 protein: CASSYELAGGQETQYF
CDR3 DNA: TGTGCCAGCAGCTACGAGCTAGCGGGAGGCCAAGAGACCCAGTACTTC

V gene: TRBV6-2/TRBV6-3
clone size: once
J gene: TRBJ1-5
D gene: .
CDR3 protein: CASSYLNREGNQPQHF
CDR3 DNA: TGTGCCAGCAGTTACCTGAATCGGGAGGGGAATCAGCCCCAGCATTTT

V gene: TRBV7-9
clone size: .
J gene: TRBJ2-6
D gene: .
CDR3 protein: CASRPYIPLGAGANVLTF
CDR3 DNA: TGTGCCAGCAGACCTTATATCCCCTTGGGGGCTGGGGCCAACGTCCTGACTTTC

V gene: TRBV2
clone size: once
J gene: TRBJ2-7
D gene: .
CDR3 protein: CASSEFPYYEQYF
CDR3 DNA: TGTGCCAGCAGTGAATTCCCTTACTACGAGCAGTACTTC

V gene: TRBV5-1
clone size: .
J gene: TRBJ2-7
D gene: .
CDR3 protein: CASSLDLAAYEQYF
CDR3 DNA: TGCGCCAGCAGCTTGGATTTGGCCGCCTACGAGCAGTACTTC

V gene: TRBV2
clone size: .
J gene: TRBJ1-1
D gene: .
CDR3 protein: CASTPSAGLNTEAFF
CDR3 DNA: TGTGCCAGCACCCCGTCGGCAGGGCTGAACACTGAAGCTTTCTTT

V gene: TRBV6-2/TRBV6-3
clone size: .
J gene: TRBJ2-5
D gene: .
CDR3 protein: CATGAGTQYF
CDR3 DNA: TGTGCCACCGGGGCGGGGACCCAGTACTTC

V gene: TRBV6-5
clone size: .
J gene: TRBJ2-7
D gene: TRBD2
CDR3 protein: CASSYGTSGSWEQYF
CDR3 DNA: TGTGCCAGCAGTTACGGGACTAGCGGGAGTTGGGAGCAGTACTTC

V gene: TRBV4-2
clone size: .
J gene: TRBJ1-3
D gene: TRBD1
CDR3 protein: CASMKVDRRYGNTIYF
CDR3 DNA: TGTGCCAGCATGAAAGTGGACAGGCGGTATGGAAACACCATATATTTT

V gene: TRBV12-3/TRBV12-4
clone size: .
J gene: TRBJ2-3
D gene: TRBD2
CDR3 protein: CASSFTLAGGPTSTDTQYF
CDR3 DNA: TGTGCCAGCAGTTTTACGCTAGCGGGAGGCCCGACGAGCACAGATACGCAGTATTTT

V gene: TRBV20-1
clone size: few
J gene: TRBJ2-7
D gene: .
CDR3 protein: CSARGQRYEQYF
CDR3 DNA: TGCAGTGCTAGAGGCCAGCGGTACGAGCAGTACTTC

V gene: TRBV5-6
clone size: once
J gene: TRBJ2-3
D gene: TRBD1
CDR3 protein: CASSRTGGTTDTQYF
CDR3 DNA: TGTGCCAGCAGCAGAACAGGGGGGACCACAGATACGCAGTATTTT

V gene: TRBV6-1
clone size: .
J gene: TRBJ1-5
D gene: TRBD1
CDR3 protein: CASRETGAVNQPQHF
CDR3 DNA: TGTGCCAGCAGAGAGACAGGGGCGGTCAATCAGCCCCAGCATTTT

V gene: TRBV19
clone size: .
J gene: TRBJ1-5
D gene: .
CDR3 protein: CASSLQPQIGNQPQHF
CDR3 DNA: TGTGCCAGTAGTCTCCAACCCCAGATAGGCAATCAGCCCCAGCATTTT

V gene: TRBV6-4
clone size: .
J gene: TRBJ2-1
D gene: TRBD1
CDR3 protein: CASSGTGGQRGQFF
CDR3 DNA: TGTGCCAGCAGCGGGACAGGGGGCCAAAGAGGGCAGTTCTTC

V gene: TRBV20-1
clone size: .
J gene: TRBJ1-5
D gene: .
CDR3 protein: CSARKGTTSNQPQHF
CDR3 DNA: TGCAGTGCTCGGAAAGGGACAACTAGCAATCAGCCCCAGCATTTT

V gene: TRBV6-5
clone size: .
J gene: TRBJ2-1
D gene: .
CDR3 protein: CASSYKGLQLNNEQFF
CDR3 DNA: TGTGCCAGCAGTTACAAGGGGCTACAGCTCAACAATGAGCAGTTCTTC

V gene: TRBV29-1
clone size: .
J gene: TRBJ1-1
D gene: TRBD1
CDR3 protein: CSVLGTANTEAFF
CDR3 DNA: TGCAGCGTTCTCGGGACAGCGAACACTGAAGCTTTCTTT

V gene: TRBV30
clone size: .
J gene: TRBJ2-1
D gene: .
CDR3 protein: CAWMRSSYNEQFF
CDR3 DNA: TGTGCCTGGATGCGCAGCTCCTACAATGAGCAGTTCTTC

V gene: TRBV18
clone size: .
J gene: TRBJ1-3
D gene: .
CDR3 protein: CASSPWDTSSGNTIYF
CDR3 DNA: TGTGCCAGCTCACCATGGGACACGAGCTCTGGAAACACCATATATTTT

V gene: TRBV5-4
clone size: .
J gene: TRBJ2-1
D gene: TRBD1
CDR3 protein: CASTHKGQGMDLSYNEQFF
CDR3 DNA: TGTGCCAGCACCCACAAGGGACAGGGGATGGACCTAAGTTACAATGAGCAGTTCTTC

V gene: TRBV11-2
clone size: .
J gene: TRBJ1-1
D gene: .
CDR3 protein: CASSLVGARGRDTEAFF
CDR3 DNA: TGTGCCAGCAGCTTAGTAGGGGCCAGGGGAAGGGACACTGAAGCTTTCTTT

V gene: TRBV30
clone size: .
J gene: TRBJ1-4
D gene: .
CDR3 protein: CAWSVGQYGEKLFF
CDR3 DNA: TGTGCCTGGAGTGTCGGGCAGTATGGAGAAAAACTGTTTTTT

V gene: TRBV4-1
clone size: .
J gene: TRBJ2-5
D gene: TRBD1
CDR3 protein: CASSQVRDRGKETQYF
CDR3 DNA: TGCGCCAGCAGCCAAGTCCGGGACAGGGGAAAGGAGACCCAGTACTTC

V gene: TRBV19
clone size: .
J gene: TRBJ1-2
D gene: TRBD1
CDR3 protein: CASSPDREYRGYTF
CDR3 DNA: TGTGCCAGTAGTCCCGACAGGGAATATCGAGGCTACACCTTC

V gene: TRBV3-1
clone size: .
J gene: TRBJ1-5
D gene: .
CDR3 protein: CASSQDFGVGQPQHF
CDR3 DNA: TGTGCCAGCAGCCAAGATTTCGGGGTAGGGCAGCCCCAGCATTTT

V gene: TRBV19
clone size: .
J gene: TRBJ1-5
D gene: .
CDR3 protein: CASSPAEGQPQHF
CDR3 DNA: TGTGCCAGTAGTCCGGCGGAAGGACAGCCCCAGCATTTT

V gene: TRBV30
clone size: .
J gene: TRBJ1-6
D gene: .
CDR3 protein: CAWTFKRTSPLHF
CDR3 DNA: TGTGCCTGGACCTTTAAGAGGACTTCACCCCTCCACTTT

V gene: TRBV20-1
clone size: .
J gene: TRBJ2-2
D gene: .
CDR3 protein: CSAPLRGDGELFF
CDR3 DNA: TGCAGTGCGCCGCTCCGGGGCGACGGGGAGCTGTTTTTT

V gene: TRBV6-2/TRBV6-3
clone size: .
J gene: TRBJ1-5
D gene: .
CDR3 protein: CASSLPGNSNQPQHF
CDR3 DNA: TGTGCCAGCAGTCTCCCAGGGAATAGCAATCAGCCCCAGCATTTT

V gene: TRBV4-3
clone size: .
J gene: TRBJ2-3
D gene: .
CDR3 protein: CASSQGLGYTDTQYF
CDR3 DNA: TGCGCCAGCAGCCAAGGCTTGGGTTACACAGATACGCAGTATTTT

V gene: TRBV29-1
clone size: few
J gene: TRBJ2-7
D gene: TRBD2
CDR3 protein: CSVEGGLAGAYEQYF
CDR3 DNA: TGCAGCGTTGAAGGCGGACTAGCCGGGGCCTACGAGCAGTACTTC

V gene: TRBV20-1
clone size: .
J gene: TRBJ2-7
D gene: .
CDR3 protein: CSARIGGDLSYEQYF
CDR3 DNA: TGCAGTGCTAGGATAGGGGGAGATCTCTCCTACGAGCAGTACTTC

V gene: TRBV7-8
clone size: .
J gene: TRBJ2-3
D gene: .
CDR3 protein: CASSLAASISTDTQYF
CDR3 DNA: TGTGCCAGCAGCTTAGCGGCTAGCATTAGCACAGATACGCAGTATTTT

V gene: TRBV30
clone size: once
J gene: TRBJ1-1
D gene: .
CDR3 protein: CAWSPRSNTEAFF
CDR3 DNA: TGTGCCTGGAGTCCCAGATCGAACACTGAAGCTTTCTTT

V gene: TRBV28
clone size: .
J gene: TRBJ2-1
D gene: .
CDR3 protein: CASSFQDGTHNEQFF
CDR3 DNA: TGTGCCAGCAGTTTCCAAGACGGTACCCACAATGAGCAGTTCTTC

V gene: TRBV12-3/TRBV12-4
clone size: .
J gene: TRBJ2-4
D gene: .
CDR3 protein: CASRKDLAKNIQYF
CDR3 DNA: TGTGCCAGCAGAAAGGACTTGGCCAAAAACATTCAGTACTTC

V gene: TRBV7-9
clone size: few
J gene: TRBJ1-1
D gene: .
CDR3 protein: CASSLAGGGGTEAFF
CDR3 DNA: TGTGCCAGCAGCTTAGCCGGAGGGGGAGGGACTGAAGCTTTCTTT